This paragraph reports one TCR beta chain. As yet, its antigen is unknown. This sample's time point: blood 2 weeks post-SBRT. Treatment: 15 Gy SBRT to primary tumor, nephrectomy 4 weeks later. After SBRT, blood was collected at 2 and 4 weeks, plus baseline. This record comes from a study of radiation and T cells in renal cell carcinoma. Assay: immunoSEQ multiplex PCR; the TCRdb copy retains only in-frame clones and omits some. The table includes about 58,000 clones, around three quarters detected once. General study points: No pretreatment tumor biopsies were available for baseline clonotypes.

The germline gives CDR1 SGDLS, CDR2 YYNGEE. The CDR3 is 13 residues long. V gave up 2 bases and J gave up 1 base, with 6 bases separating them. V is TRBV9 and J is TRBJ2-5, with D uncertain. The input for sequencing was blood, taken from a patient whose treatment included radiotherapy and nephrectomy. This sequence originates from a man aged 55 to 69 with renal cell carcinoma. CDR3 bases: TGTGCCAGCAGCGTGGGATTCCAAGAGACCCAGTACTTC. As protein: CASSVGFQETQYF.